The T cell receptor beta chain described here comes from a study of blood T cell repertoires in COVID-19. Study-level background: Collection of acute and convalescent COVID-19 samples took place in the United States, Italy and Spain.

Some clones are missing from TCRdb's copy, which holds only in-frame ones; the method was immunoSEQ multiplex PCR. The table shows around 300,000 clones, with approximately 88% occurring only once. The sequence was collected from a woman in her fifties or sixties with active or convalescent COVID-19. Sequenced input: peripheral blood.

CDR3 nucleotide sequence: TGTGCCAGCAGCGCAAAGGGACTAGCGGGAGAATTGGAGACCCAGTACTTC. It translates to CASSAKGLAGELETQYF. The chain carries TRBV9 and TRBJ2-5; 14 bases fit TRBD2. Germline V gene lookup returns CDR1 SGDLS and CDR2 YYNGEE. Trimming at V came to 3 bases and at J to 5 bases, leaving 9 bases not matched to a gene. This CDR3 comprises 17 residues.